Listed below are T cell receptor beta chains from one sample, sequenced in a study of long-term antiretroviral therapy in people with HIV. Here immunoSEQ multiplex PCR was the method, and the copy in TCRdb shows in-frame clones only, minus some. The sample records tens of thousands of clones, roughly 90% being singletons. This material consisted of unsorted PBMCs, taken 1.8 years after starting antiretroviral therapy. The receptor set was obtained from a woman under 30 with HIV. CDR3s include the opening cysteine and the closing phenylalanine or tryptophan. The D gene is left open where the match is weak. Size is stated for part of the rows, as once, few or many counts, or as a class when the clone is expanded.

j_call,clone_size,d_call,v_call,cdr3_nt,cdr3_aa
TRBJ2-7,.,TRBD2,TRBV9,TGTGCCAGCAGCGTGGGGCTAGCGGGAGGGTTATCCTACGAGCAGTACTTC,CASSVGLAGGLSYEQYF
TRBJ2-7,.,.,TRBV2,TGTGCCAGCAGACCTTTCATTTCAGACTTC,CASRPFISDF
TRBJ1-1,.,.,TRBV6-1,TGTGCCAGCAGTGAGCACAGGAACACTGAAGCTTTCTTT,CASSEHRNTEAFF
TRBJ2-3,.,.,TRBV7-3,TGTGCCAGCAGCTTAAGGCGGGGAGGTTTCTCAGATACGCAGTATTTT,CASSLRRGGFSDTQYF
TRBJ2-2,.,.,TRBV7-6,TGTGCCAGCAGCTTAGGCATACAGGGAGGGCTGAACACCGGGGAGCTGTTTTTT,CASSLGIQGGLNTGELFF
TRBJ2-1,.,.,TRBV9,TGTGCCAGCAGCGTAGCGGGGCTCCAGGGTCAGCAGTTCTTC,CASSVAGLQGQQFF
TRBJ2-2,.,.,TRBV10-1,TGCGCCAGCAGCGTACGGCGCGGCACCGGGGAGCTGTTTTTT,CASSVRRGTGELFF
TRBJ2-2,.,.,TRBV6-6,TGTGCCAGCAGTTACGTGAACACCGGGGAGCTGTTTTTT,CASSYVNTGELFF
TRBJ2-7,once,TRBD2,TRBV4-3,TGCGCCAGCAGCCAAGAAGGTAGCGGGAGTTACGAGCAGTACTTC,CASSQEGSGSYEQYF
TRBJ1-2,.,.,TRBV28,TGTGCCAGCAGTTTTGGGGGCGGAGGGGGCTACACCTTC,CASSFGGGGGYTF
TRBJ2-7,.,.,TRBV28,TGTGCCAGCAGTTCCCCGTCAATAACCACAGGGTACGAGCAGTACTTC,CASSSPSITTGYEQYF
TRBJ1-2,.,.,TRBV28,TGTGCCAGCAGAACGGAGGGGGCTAACTATGGCTACACCTTC,CASRTEGANYGYTF
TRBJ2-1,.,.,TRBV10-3,TGTGCCATCAGTCCTGTCCGGCGGGAATCCTACAATGAGCAGTTCTTC,CAISPVRRESYNEQFF
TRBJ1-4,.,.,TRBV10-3,TGTGCCATCAGTGAGTTGGGGGAATCATCGGGTGAAAAACTGTTTTTT,CAISELGESSGEKLFF
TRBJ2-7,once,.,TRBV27,TGTGCCAGCAGAAGACAGGGTGCGGGGTACGAGCAGTACTTC,CASRRQGAGYEQYF
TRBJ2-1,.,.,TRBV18,TGTGCCAGCTCACCAAGGACTAAAAGCTCCTACAATGAGCAGTTCTTC,CASSPRTKSSYNEQFF
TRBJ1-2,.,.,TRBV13,TGTGCCAGCTCTATAGAGCGAGGTCTTCGCTACACCTTC,CASSIERGLRYTF
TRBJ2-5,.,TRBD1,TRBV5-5,TGTGCCAGCAGCCATGGACAGGGGGCGCGGGGAACCGTGAGGGAGACCCAGTACTTC,CASSHGQGARGTVRETQYF
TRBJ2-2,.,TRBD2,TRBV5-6,TGTGCCAGCAGCCTAAGCGGGAGGGCCTCAGGGGAGCTGTTTTTT,CASSLSGRASGELFF
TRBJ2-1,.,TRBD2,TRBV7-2,TGTGCCAGCAGCCCGGGACTAGCGTATCCTGAGTACAATGAGCAGTTCTTC,CASSPGLAYPEYNEQFF
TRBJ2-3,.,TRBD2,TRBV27,TGTGCCAGCAGTTCCTATAGCGGGAGCACAGATACGCAGTATTTT,CASSSYSGSTDTQYF
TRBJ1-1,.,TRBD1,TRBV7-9,TGTGCCAGCTCAGGGGGGGGCATAGGGACTGAAGCTTTCTTT,CASSGGGIGTEAFF
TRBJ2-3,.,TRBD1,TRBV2,TGTGCCAGCGTCGTTAGACAGGGGGCAACAGATACGCAGTATTTT,CASVVRQGATDTQYF
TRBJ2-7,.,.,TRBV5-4,TGTGCCAGCAGCTTGACGGCAGGGTTAACCTACGAGCAGTACTTC,CASSLTAGLTYEQYF
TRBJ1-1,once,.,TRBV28,TGTGCCAGCAGGGTTCAGGGGTTTACCGACACTGAAGCTTTCTTT,CASRVQGFTDTEAFF
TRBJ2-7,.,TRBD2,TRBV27,TGTGCCAGCAGTTTCAAGCGGGAGGGGACCTACGAGCAGTACTTC,CASSFKREGTYEQYF
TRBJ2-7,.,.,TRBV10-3,TGTGCCATCAGCCGGGACGCTGGGGAGCAGTACTTC,CAISRDAGEQYF
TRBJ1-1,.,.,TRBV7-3,TGTGCCAGCAGCTTATTCGGGGGGGACACTGAAGCTTTCTTT,CASSLFGGDTEAFF
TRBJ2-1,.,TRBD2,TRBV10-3,TGTGCCATCAGTGAACCCTCCCTAGCGGGAGGCCGTAATGAGCAGTTCTTC,CAISEPSLAGGRNEQFF
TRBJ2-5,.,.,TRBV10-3,TGTGCCATCAGTGAGTCCGTGGCTAGCAAAGAGACCCAGTACTTC,CAISESVASKETQYF
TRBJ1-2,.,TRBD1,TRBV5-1,TGCGCCAGCAGCCTCAGAGGGGGACAGGGGGCGTTCGGCTACACCTTC,CASSLRGGQGAFGYTF
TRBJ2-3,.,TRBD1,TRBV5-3,TGTGCCAGAAGCCCCTGGACAGGGGGCTACGATACGCAGTATTTT,CARSPWTGGYDTQYF
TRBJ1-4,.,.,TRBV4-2,TGTGCCAGCAGCCAAGACGGGCCCCCGGTGGAACTGTTTTTT,CASSQDGPPVELFF
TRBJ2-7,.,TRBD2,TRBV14,TGTGCCAGCAGCCAAGATACTAGCGGCACTTACTACGAGCAGTACTTC,CASSQDTSGTYYEQYF
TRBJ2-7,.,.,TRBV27,TGTGCCAGCAGTTCCTACCAGACGGGATCCTACGAGCAGTACTTC,CASSSYQTGSYEQYF
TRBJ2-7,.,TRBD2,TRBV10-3,TGTGCCATCACCCCAGGAGGTGGTAGCGGGAGCTCCTACGAGCAGTACTTC,CAITPGGGSGSSYEQYF
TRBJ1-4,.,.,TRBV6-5,TGTGCCAGCAGCTTACTAGGGGTACCTAATGAAAAACTGTTTTTT,CASSLLGVPNEKLFF
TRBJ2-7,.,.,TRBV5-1,TGCGCCAGCAGCCCCCTCCCCGGCTCCTACGAGCAGTACTTC,CASSPLPGSYEQYF
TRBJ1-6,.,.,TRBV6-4,TGTGCCAGCAGTGAGGACAATAATTCACCCCTCCACTTT,CASSEDNNSPLHF
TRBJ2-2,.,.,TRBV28,TGTGCCAGCAGTTCAGCGGATACGAACACCGGGGAGCTGTTTTTT,CASSSADTNTGELFF
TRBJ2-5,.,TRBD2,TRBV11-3,TGTGCCAGCAGCTTAGGCCCGGGGGCTCCAGCGGGAGTTATGGAGACCCAGTACTTC,CASSLGPGAPAGVMETQYF
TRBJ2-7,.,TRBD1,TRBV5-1,TGCGCCAGCAGCTCGGGACAGGGGGCCTACGAGCAGTACTTC,CASSSGQGAYEQYF
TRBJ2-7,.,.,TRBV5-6,TGTGCCAGCAGCTTGGAAAGGTTTGAGCAGTACTTC,CASSLERFEQYF
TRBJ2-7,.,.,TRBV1,TGCACCAGCAGCCGATTCGGACTAGCGGGAGTTCTGCATACTCCCTACGAGCAGTACTTC,CTSSRFGLAGVLHTPYEQYF
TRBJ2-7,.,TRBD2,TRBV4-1,TGCGCCAGCAGCCAAGAACTAGCGGGAATTGGAAGCTACGAGCAGTACTTC,CASSQELAGIGSYEQYF
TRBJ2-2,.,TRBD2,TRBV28,TGTGCCAGCAGTTTCCTAGCGGGATACGGCACCGGGGAGCTGTTTTTT,CASSFLAGYGTGELFF
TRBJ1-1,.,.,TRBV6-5,TGTGCCAGCACGTACGGGGATATATCGAACACTGAAGCTTTCTTT,CASTYGDISNTEAFF
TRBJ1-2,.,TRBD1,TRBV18,TGTGCCAGCTCACCATGGGACAGGGGGGATGCTGGCTACACCTTC,CASSPWDRGDAGYTF
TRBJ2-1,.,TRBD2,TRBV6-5,TGTGCCAGCAGTTACTCCGGGGGGGAGCCGTACAATGAGCAGTTCTTC,CASSYSGGEPYNEQFF
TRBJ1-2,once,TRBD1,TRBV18,TGTGCCAGCTCACCATTGGACAGGGTAGTCGACTATGGCTACACCTTC,CASSPLDRVVDYGYTF